This T cell receptor beta chain was retrieved from a study of monozygotic twins with inflammatory bowel disease. Whole-study findings and limits: Any single strong signal or clonotype tied to IBD lacked support.

Germline CDR1 is SGHVS and CDR2 is FNYEAQ. This CDR3 is built from 13 residues. Note on this clonotype: What it binds is unknown.

Nested PCRs (16 and 9 cycles, two total) were applied to TCRalpha and TCRbeta cDNA. TCRdb re-called the 5' RACE reads; every CDR3 protein appears as one record, without DNA. This sample's table reports around 450,000 distinct CDR3 sequences. What was sequenced was blood. This receptor was taken from a human donor with ulcerative colitis or Crohn's disease, or a healthy co-twin of an affected twin (not recorded which). The V and J genes are TRBV7-6 and TRBJ1-5; TCRdb indicates TRBD1, and absent DNA this call remains unverified. The chain's CDR3 is CASSPGVDQPQHF.